This T cell receptor beta chain was documented in a study of T-cell reconstitution after alpha-beta-depleted transplantation in children. The CDR3 is made up of 17 amino acids. V lost 0 bases, J lost 0 bases, and 13 bases lay in between. CDR1 and CDR2 (germline): MGHRA, YSYEKL. Study-wide results and limits: Diversity and T-cell counts at one year after transplant derived mostly from new T cells.

Concerning this clonotype: Its specificity is not known.

The library targeted TCRbeta and was prepared with unique molecular identifiers. TCRdb fed the PCR reads into MiXCR, producing one record per CDR3 protein. There are about 980,000 distinct CDR3 sequences in the sample; 25% to 30% occur only once, and roughly 31% lies in the top ten. Specimen: PBMCs, mostly from graft donor cells, collected 360 days after TCRalphabeta/CD19-depleted stem cell transplant. This sequence joins TRBV4-1 and TRBJ2-3; perhaps TRBD1 as D (6 bases). This TCR derives from a boy in the first two years of life who had a stem cell transplant for SCID, so the T cells may come from the graft donor. CDR3 amino acids: CASSQDFGTTSTDTQYF. The DNA of the CDR3 is TGCGCCAGCAGCCAAGATTTCGGGACAACTAGCACAGATACGCAGTATTTT.